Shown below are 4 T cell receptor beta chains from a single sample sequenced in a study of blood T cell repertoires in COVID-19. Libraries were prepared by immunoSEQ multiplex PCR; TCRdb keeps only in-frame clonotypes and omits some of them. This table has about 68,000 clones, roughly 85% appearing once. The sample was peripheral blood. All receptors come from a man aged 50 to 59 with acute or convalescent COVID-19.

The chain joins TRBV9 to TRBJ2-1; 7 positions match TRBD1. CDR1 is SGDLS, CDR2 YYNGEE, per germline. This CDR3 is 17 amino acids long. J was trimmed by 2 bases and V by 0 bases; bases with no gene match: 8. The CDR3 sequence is CASSVGFPRGTYNEQFF. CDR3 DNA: TGTGCCAGCAGCGTAGGCTTTCCCAGGGGGACCTACAATGAGCAGTTCTTC.

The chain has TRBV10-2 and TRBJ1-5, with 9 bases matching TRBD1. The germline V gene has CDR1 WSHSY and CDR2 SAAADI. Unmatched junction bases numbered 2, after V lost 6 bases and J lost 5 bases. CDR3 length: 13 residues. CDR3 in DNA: TGCGCCAGCAGACAGGGGGCTTATCAGCCCCAGCATTTT. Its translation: CASRQGAYQPQHF.

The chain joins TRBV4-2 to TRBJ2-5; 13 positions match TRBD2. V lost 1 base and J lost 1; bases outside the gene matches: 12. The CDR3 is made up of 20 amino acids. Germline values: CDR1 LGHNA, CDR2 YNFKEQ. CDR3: CASSQVVGSRLAGGQETQYF. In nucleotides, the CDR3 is TGTGCCAGCAGCCAAGTTGTCGGGAGTAGACTAGCGGGGGGCCAAGAGACCCAGTACTTC.

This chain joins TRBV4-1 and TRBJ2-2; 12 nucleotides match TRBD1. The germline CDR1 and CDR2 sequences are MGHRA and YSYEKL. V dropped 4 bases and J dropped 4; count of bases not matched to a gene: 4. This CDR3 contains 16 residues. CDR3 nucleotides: TGCGCCAGCAGCCTTTCGGGACAGGGGGCCACCGGGGAGCTGTTTTTT. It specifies CASSLSGQGATGELFF.